This T cell receptor (beta chain) was found in a study of blood T cell repertoires in COVID-19. The overall study: The samples span acute and convalescent COVID-19 from the United States, Italy and Spain. The cDNA or gDNA used as material had been derived from T cells, B-cell-depleted T cells, or PBMCs.

In the source study's methods: Nucleated cell counts were estimated from reference gene primer amplification. Generated by immunoSEQ multiplex PCR, the TCRdb table keeps only in-frame clones and is missing some. V, J and clone size are taken as reported in that table, and D and trimming were inferred from the DNA itself. The sample includes just under 90,000 clones, 88% of them seen just once. The CDR3 totals 12 residues. Germline V gives CDR1 SEHNR, CDR2 FQNEAQ (reference sequence). V dropped 1 base and J dropped 7 bases, with 5 bases sitting between them. Sequencing was carried out using peripheral blood. The receptor was isolated from a man aged 60 to 75 with acute or convalescent COVID-19. The chain carries TRBV7-9 and TRBJ1-3; D gene ambiguous. CDR3 coding DNA: TGTGCCAGCAGCTTAGATTCGAACACCATATATTTT. Its translation: CASSLDSNTIYF.